This is a list of T cell receptor beta chains from one sample in a study of response to subunit inactivated influenza vaccine. From the RT-PCR reads, TCRdb called clonotypes with MiXCR, one entry per CDR3 protein. The sample holds about 520,000 distinct CDR3 sequences, approximately 11% seen once. This specimen was PBMCs from blood, taken around seven weeks after vaccination. The receptors shown here come from a man aged 45-65 years who received an inactivated influenza vaccine. The CDR3 runs from the conserved cysteine through the conserved F or W. Clone size appears in some rows only: once, few, many, or a class for an expanded clone.

TRBV7-9	TRBJ2-1	16	.	CASSLAALAGLNEQFF
TRBV24-1	TRBJ2-1	13	.	CATGQPKGHEQFF
TRBV12-3/TRBV12-4	TRBJ1-2	14	few	CASSPSGEGYGYTF
TRBV3-1	TRBJ2-4	14	few	CASSLKASQDIQYF
TRBV29-1	TRBJ1-1	13	.	CSVLGGRNTEAFF
TRBV4-2	TRBJ2-5	14	few	CASSQGPGEETQYF
TRBV7-2	TRBJ1-2	15	.	CASSFLSLTNYGYTF
TRBV4-3	TRBJ2-2	15	many	CASSLGGPGTGELFF
TRBV5-5	TRBJ2-1	17	few	CASSLSPGQGALNEQFF
TRBV5-1	TRBJ2-3	16	many	CASSGVQRAPTDTQYF
TRBV7-9	TRBJ2-1	13	many	CASSLEPDNEQFF
TRBV5-1	TRBJ2-1	17	.	CASSSPRTGSLEDEQFF
TRBV3-1	TRBJ2-1	15	.	CASSPNVLAGRVQFF
TRBV5-1	TRBJ1-6	15	many	CASSLGQNKNSPLHF
TRBV28	TRBJ2-7	15	few	CASSPPGQGVYEQYF
TRBV20-1	TRBJ2-5	14	few	CSAVAGGFQETQYF
TRBV7-2	TRBJ2-1	15	many	CASSEVGGLYYEQFF
TRBV6-1	TRBJ2-7	15	.	CASSAGLTTLGEQYF
TRBV7-2	TRBJ2-2	14	.	CASSVTANTGELFF
TRBV18	TRBJ2-7	18	.	CASSPGQGPSPISYEQYF
TRBV20-1	TRBJ2-3	15	many	CSASESGDPTDTQYF
TRBV7-9	TRBJ2-1	12	few	CASSVWEDEQFF
TRBV7-2	TRBJ1-2	17	few	CASSLWLSGGGHYGYTF
TRBV7-9	TRBJ1-2	13	few	CASSSSLDGPGTF
TRBV20-1	TRBJ1-1	16	few	CSALPPGGGMNTEAFF
TRBV5-1	TRBJ2-2	14	many	CASSWERDTGELFF
TRBV11-2	TRBJ2-7	14	.	CASSKGTPAYEQYF
TRBV12-3/TRBV12-4	TRBJ2-7	16	few	CASSAGLAGVRYEQYF
TRBV20-1	TRBJ2-1	15	few	CSAGDPVLSYNEQFF
TRBV7-9	TRBJ2-5	14	.	CASSAEGGWETQYF
TRBV20-1	TRBJ1-1	15	few	CSARDPSGKRTEAFF
TRBV6-6	TRBJ2-7	13	few	CASSKTRGHEQYF
TRBV4-2	TRBJ1-3	16	.	CASSQAQGYSGNTIYF
TRBV28	TRBJ2-1	15	.	CASSFEGRPYNEQFF
TRBV28	TRBJ2-1	12	many	CASSLDGAEQFF
TRBV20-1	TRBJ2-2	15	.	CSAASQGGYTGELFF
TRBV18	TRBJ1-5	16	.	CASSPTNKNSNQPQHF
TRBV5-1	TRBJ2-3	13	few	CASSSGDSDTQYF
TRBV6-1	TRBJ2-1	14	many	CASSPTDTYNEQFF
TRBV20-1	TRBJ2-2	16	.	CSARVGGGVDTGELFF
TRBV12-3/TRBV12-4	TRBJ2-4	14	many	CASSYQGSDDIQYF
TRBV7-2	TRBJ1-1	13	many	CASSSGRSWEAFF
TRBV6-1	TRBJ1-6	14	.	CASSLDRSIVPLHF
TRBV25-1	TRBJ2-1	12	few	CASSEGSGQQFF
TRBV15	TRBJ2-7	13	few	CATRTTGGDEQYF
TRBV7-2	TRBJ2-5	17	many	CASSLASNRVVQETQYF
TRBV6-5	TRBJ1-1	15	.	CASSYFGTTNTEAFF